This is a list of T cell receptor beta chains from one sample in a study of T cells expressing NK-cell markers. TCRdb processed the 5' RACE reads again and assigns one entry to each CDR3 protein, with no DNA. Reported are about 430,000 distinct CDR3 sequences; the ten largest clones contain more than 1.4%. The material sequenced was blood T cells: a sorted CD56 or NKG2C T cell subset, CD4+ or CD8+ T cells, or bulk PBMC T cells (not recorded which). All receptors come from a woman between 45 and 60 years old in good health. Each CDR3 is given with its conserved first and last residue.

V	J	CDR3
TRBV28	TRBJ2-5	CASNSGAKEETQYF
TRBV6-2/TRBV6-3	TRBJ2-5	CASRRTEQTRKTQETQYF
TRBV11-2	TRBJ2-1	CASSFTGTRSFDEQFF
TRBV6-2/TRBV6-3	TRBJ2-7	CASSYLAGQTYEQYF
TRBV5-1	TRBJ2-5	CASSLDPGTEYF
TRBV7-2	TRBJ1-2	CASSSGTVYGYTF
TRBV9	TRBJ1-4	CASSGTGVNEKLFF
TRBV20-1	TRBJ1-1	CSARDPGDGNTEAFF
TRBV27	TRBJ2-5	CASSPDTSKTQYF
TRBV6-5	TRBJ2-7	CASSYVAGGPQEQYF
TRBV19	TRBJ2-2	CASTKIGGYSSGELFF
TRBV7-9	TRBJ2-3	CASSQIGTSGSFDTQYF
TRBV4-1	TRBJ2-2	CASSPRGTSGRLGTGELFF
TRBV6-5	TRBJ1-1	CASSYSDRVPEAFF
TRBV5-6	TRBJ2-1	CASNPPLAGTSNEQFF
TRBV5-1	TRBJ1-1	CASSPQQGKNTEAFF
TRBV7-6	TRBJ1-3	CASSYSQGDTIYF
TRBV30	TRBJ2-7	CAWSPGLAYEQYF
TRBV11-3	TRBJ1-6	CASSYDRNSPLHF
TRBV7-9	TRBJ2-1	CASNGMGTLNEQFF
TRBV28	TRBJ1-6	CASTSNNSPLHF
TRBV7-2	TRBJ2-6	CASSLDWGVGANVLTF
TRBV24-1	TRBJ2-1	CATSDPGPFGDEQFF
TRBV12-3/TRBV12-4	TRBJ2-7	CASSAGSYSYEQYF
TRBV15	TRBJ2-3	CATSRELTDTQYF
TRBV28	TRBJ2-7	CASSLVGGQRSYEQYF
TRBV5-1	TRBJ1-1	CASSYPQGASTEAFF
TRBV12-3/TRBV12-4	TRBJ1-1	CASSFRGDEAFF
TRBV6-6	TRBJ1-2	CASSEELGRQNYGYTF
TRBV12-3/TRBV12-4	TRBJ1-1	CASKLYRENTEAFF
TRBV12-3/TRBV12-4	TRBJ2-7	CASSIQTGLTYEQYF
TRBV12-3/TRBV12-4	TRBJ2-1	CASSSGTRVSYNEQFF
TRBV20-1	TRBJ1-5	CSARDRGGLPWAQHF
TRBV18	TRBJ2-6	CASSPPGGANVLTF
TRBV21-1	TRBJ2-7	CARPYGRDISWDEQYF
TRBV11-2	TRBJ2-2	CASSWGAGELFF
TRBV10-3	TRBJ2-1	CAISALERGLYNEQFF
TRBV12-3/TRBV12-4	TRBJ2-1	CASRGLAGNRSYNEQFF
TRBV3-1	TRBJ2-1	CASSQEAGTGLAIDEQFF
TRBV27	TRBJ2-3	CASSLSGAGTDTQYF
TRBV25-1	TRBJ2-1	CASSELRSGEQFF
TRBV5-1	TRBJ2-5	CASSLDAPGTGVGTQYF
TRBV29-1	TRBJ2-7	CSVARVSSDEQYF
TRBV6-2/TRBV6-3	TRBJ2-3	CASSYGGSFPDTQYF
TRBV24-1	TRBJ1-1	CATSDLRAEAFF
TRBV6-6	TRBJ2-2	CASRGLAGGGELFF
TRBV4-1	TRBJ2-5	CASSLGQGEPETQYF
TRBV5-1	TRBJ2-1	CASSFRDPSPNEQFF
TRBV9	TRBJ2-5	CASSVAGGWETQYF
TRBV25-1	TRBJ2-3	CATQGVRVTQYF
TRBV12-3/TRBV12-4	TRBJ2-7	CASTPLSGGYEQYF
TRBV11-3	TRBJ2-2	CASTRYTGELFF
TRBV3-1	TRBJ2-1	CASSQVAAGNYNEQFF
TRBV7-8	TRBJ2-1	CASSWGGGYNEQFF
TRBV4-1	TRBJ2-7	CASSQRIFRDSYEQYF
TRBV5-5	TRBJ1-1	CASSSGFRTEAFF
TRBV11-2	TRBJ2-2	CASSPRTSGIRSTGELFF
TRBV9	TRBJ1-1	CASTRTVLNTEAFF
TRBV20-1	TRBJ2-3	CSARTGLAGNTDTQYF